The 7 T cell receptor beta chains reported below all come from one sample, sequenced in a study of shared clonotypes between healthy human individuals. The assay was immunoSEQ multiplex PCR, and TCRdb's table has in-frame clones only and misses some. This repertoire shows about 2 million clones, roughly 96% found once; its top ten account for around 0.13%. The sample was naive CD4+ T cells sorted from blood. The subset denotes: CD45RA+ positively selected. These receptors were collected from a man aged 18 to 35 in good health.

This clone was observed a single time. J is TRBJ2-7 and V is TRBV5-8, with D perhaps assigned TRBD1 or TRBD2 (6 bases each). The germline V gene encodes CDR1 SGHTS and CDR2 YDEGEE. V was pared by 6 bases and J by 2 bases, with 15 bases between. The CDR3 has 14 amino acids. Here the CDR3 DNA reads TGTGCCAGCAAGGGGAGGACAGCGGCCTACGAGCAGTACTTC. The encoded protein is CASKGRTAAYEQYF.

This clone was recorded only once. The chain recombines TRBV5-4 with TRBJ2-3; weak D call: TRBD1 (5 bases). The CDR3 has 15 residues. Trimming removed 4 bases from V and 2 bases from J, with 14 bases in between. Germline loops: CDR1 SGHNT, CDR2 YYREEE (reference sequence). The CDR3 DNA reads TGTGCCAGCAGCCGTGACAGTGAATACACAGATACGCAGTATTTT. It specifies CASSRDSEYTDTQYF.

The chain uses TRBV7-9 and TRBJ1-2; TRBD1 is a possible D gene (6 bases). Trimming pared 2 bases from V and 1 base from J, leaving 11 bases between. Germline-derived CDR1 and CDR2 are SEHNR and FQNEAQ (reference sequence). The CDR3 has 15 residues. The CDR3 region has the DNA TGTGCCAGCAGCTTACACTTGGACAGTAACTATGGCTACACCTTC. It specifies CASSLHLDSNYGYTF.

A remark on this clone: This specimen includes other DNA sequences encoding the same CDR3. The V call is TRBV6-5, the J call TRBJ2-7, with D possibly TRBD1 on 6 matching bases. The V gene lost 3 bases and the J gene lost 1 base, with 7 bases spanning the gap. Germline CDR1 reads MNHEY; CDR2 reads SVGAGI. The CDR3 runs to 13 residues. This CDR3 is CASSYQGSYEQYF. The CDR3 DNA reads TGTGCCAGCAGTTATCAGGGGTCCTACGAGCAGTACTTC.

This rearrangement joins TRBV5-1 to TRBJ2-6, with TRBD1 matching 8 bases. CDR3 size: 16 residues. Germline V gene sequence: CDR1 SGHRS, CDR2 YFSETQ. The trim removed 6 bases at V and 0 bases at J, leaving 5 bases unmatched. CDR3 nucleotides: TGCGCCAGCACCCAGGGGGCCCTCTCTGGGGCCAACGTCCTGACTTTC. Protein sequence: CASTQGALSGANVLTF.

The J gene is TRBJ2-1, the V gene TRBV4-3; possible D gene TRBD1, 7 bases. This CDR3 contains 16 residues. The germline V gene has CDR1 LGHNA and CDR2 YSLEER. With 2 bases removed from V and 4 bases from J, the gap between germline ends came to 15 bases. The DNA for the CDR3 is TGCGCCAGCAGCCAAATGGGGCAGGGGGGTTACAATGAGCAGTTCTTC. Translating it yields CASSQMGQGGYNEQFF.

Here the CDR3 DNA reads TGCGCCAGCAGTGAAGGCAGGGAGCGCGAGCAGTACTTC. The encoded protein is CASSEGREREQYF. This chain connects TRBV10-2 to TRBJ2-7; possibly TRBD1 or TRBD2 for D (5 bases each). CDR1 is WSHSY and CDR2 is SAAADI in the germline V gene. This CDR3 region has 13 residues. V lost 3 bases to trimming and J lost 6 bases, with 12 bases between them.